The TCR beta chain under discussion was sequenced for a study of prognosis after radiotherapy for stage I lung cancer. Study information: Across the cohort, concurrent therapy accompanying stereotactic body radiotherapy was administered to no patient. Study-wide results and limits: The number of unique TCR clones went down after stereotactic body radiation therapy, with a median of about 9,200 versus 6,500.

In its sample, this clonotype was seen many times. Its antigen is as yet unknown. This CDR3 is 14 amino acids long. In germline, CDR1 is LNHDA, CDR2 SQIVND (reference sequence). Germline trimming cut 4 bases from V and 8 bases from J; bases unmatched to any gene: 2. The authors amplified TCR beta CDR3 from genomic DNA using two-round multiplex PCR. Round one of PCR was performed, and it used primers specific to each TRBV and TRBJ gene. TCRdb re-derived calls from the multiplex PCR reads in MiXCR, one entry per CDR3 protein. Counted here are 51,000 or so distinct CDR3 sequences, roughly 36% occurring once; the ten biggest clones make up approximately 9%.

This sequence joins TRBV19 and TRBJ1-6, with 10 bases lining up with TRBD1. The sequence was collected from a donor aged 50 or older with non-small cell lung cancer. The material sequenced was PBMCs, taken before or after stereotactic body radiation therapy (not recorded which). The CDR3 reads CASSTGTGDSPLHF. CDR3 DNA sequence: TGTGCCAGTAGTACCGGGACAGGGGATTCACCCCTCCACTTT.